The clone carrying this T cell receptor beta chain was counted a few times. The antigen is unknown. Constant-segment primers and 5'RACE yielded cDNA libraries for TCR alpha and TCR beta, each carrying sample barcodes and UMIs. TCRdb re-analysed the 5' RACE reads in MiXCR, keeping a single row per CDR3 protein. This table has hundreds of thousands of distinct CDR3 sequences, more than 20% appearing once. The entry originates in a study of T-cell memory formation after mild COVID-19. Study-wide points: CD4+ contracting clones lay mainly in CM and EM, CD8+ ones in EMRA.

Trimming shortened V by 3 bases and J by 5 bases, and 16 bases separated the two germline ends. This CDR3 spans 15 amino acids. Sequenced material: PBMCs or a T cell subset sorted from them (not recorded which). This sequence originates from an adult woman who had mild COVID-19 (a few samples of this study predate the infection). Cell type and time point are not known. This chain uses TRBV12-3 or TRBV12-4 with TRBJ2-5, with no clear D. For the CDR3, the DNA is TGTGCCAGCAGTTTGGCCAGGAATGGGCTGGAGACCCAGTACTTC. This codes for CASSLARNGLETQYF.